This TCR beta chain was sequenced during a study of cytomegalovirus exposure and HLA in healthy donors. Study results and limitations: The study listed some 160 cytomegalovirus-associated TCR beta chains. Reportedly, cytomegalovirus status was diagnosed with high sensitivity and specificity.

TCRdb's table, derived via immunoSEQ multiplex PCR, lists solely in-frame clones and lacks some. The sample has around 120,000 clones; approximately 91% are singletons. This clone was recorded once. What it binds is unknown. CDR3 size: 16 residues. V was pared by 2 bases and J by 0 bases, with 11 bases between. CDR1 is ENHRY and CDR2 is SYGVKD in the germline V gene. Separate from the roughly 710-subject first cohort, the roughly 120-subject validation cohort was the one that the donors belonged to. The clonotype comes from a man younger than 30 in good health and CMV-seropositive. Sequenced: PBMCs. The V call is TRBV10-3, the J call TRBJ2-1; a weak D match, TRBD1 (6 bases). CDR3 in amino acids: CAISEGQTYSYNEQFF. CDR3 nucleotide sequence: TGTGCCATCAGTGAGGGACAGACCTACTCCTACAATGAGCAGTTCTTC.